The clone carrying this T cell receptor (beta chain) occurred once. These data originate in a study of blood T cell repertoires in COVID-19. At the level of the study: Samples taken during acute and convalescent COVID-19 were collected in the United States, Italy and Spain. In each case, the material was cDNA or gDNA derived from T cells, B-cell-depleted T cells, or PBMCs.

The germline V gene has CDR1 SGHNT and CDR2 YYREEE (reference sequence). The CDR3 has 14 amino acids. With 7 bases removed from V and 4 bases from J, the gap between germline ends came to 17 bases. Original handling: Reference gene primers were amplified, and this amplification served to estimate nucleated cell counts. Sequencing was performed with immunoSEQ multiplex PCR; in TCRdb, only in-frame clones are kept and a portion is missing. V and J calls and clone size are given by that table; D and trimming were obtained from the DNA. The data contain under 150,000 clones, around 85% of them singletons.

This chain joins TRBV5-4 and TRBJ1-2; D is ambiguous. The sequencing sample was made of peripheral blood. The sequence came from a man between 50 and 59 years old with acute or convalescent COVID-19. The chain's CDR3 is CASENWEEGYGYTF. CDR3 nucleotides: TGTGCCAGCGAGAATTGGGAAGAGGGCTATGGCTACACCTTC.